This T cell receptor beta chain was sequenced during a study of blood T cell repertoires in COVID-19. Turning to the study itself: COVID-19 samples, acute and convalescent, were from the United States, Italy and Spain. In each case, the material was cDNA or gDNA derived from T cells, B-cell-depleted T cells, or PBMCs.

Profiling relied on immunoSEQ multiplex PCR, and the TCRdb table lists in-frame clones only, not all of them. The data hold some 28,000 clones, with 87% observed a single time. This CDR3 is 15 amino acids long. Germline V gives CDR1 SGDLS, CDR2 YYNGEE. The V and J ends lost 0 bases and 6 bases, in that order; junction bases with no gene match: 4. This sequence was found in a human donor in a cohort sampled during active COVID-19. Sequencing was performed on peripheral blood. J is TRBJ2-1 and V is TRBV9; 9 bases align to TRBD2. The CDR3 loop is CASSVGSGGFNEQFF. In DNA, the CDR3 is TGTGCCAGCAGCGTAGGTAGCGGGGGATTCAATGAGCAGTTCTTC. Variable domain in full (rest from reference TRBV9 and TRBJ2-1): DSGVTQTPKHLITATGQRVTLRCSPRSGDLSVYWYQQSLDQGLQFLIQYYNGEERAKGNILERFSAQQFPDLHSELNLSSLELGDSALYFCASSVGSGGFNEQFFGPGTRLTVL.